One sample yielded the 12 T cell receptor beta chains listed below, sequenced in a study of T cells after yellow fever vaccination. TCRdb passed the 5' RACE reads through MiXCR, listing each CDR3 protein once. The repertoire holds approximately 300,000 distinct CDR3 sequences, with about 10% as singletons. The sample consisted of CD4+ T cells sorted from PBMCs, taken 45 days after the yellow fever booster vaccination. The source of these receptors is a man between 18 and 35 years old who received the YFV17D yellow fever vaccine.

This clonotype came up a few times. The genes are TRBV4-3 and TRBJ2-1; 8 bases are shared with TRBD1. V shed 0 bases and J 1 base; nucleotides not matched to a gene: 2. This CDR3 contains 16 residues. Germline V gene sequence: CDR1 LGHNA, CDR2 YSLEER. CDR3 in amino acids: CASSQEQGVSYNEQFF. For the CDR3, the DNA is TGCGCCAGCAGCCAAGAACAGGGGGTGTCCTACAATGAGCAGTTCTTC.

This sequence joins TRBV9 and TRBJ2-7; D unresolved. Germline lookup yields CDR1 SGDLS and CDR2 YYNGEE. CDR3 length equals 14 residues. Trimming removed 0 bases from V and 3 bases from J, with 10 bases in between. The CDR3 spells CASSVGPAGYEQYF. The CDR3 nucleotides are TGTGCCAGCAGCGTAGGTCCGGCAGGCTACGAGCAGTACTTC.

There are a few counts of this clonotype. V is TRBV19 and J is TRBJ1-4, with no clear D. The V and J ends lost 6 bases and 8 bases respectively, with 4 bases between them. The CDR3 is made up of 10 amino acids. Germline CDR1 and CDR2: LNHDA and SQIVND (reference sequence). The CDR3, as DNA: TGTGCCAGTAGGAGGGAAAAACTGTTTTTT. Protein: CASRREKLFF.

This chain connects TRBV7-6 to TRBJ2-5; D call uncertain. Germline V gene lookup returns CDR1 SGHVS and CDR2 FNYEAQ. This CDR3 spans 13 amino acids. V dropped 2 bases and J dropped 3 bases, with 7 bases sitting between them. The DNA for the CDR3 is TGTGCCAGCAGCTTACACGGTGAAGAGACCCAGTACTTC. Translating gives CASSLHGEETQYF.

This clonotype was counted many times. The rearrangement uses TRBV7-2 and TRBJ2-4; TRBD1 or TRBD2 may be the D gene (5 bases each). Germline loops: CDR1 SGHTA, CDR2 FQGNSA. With 5 bases removed from V and 1 base from J, the gap between germline ends came to 9 bases. CDR3 length equals 14 residues. The CDR3 region has the DNA TGTGCCAGCAGCCCTGGGACGGCCAAAAACATTCAGTACTTC. Protein: CASSPGTAKNIQYF. Using reference TRBV7-2 and TRBJ2-4 for the parts outside the CDR3, the full variable domain is GAGVSQSPSNKVTEKGKDVELRCDPISGHTALYWYRQSLGQGLEFLIYFQGNSAPDKSGLPSDRFSAERTGGSVSTLTIQRTQQEDSAVYLCASSPGTAKNIQYFGAGTRLSVL.

This clonotype was recorded a few times. The chain carries TRBV20-1 and TRBJ1-2, with 9 bases identical to TRBD1. CDR3 length: 15 amino acids. Germline values: CDR1 DFQATT, CDR2 SNEGSKA (reference sequence). V trimming: 5 bases; J trimming: 4 bases; junction bases outside the gene matches: 11. The CDR3 nucleotides read TGCAGTGCTTGGACAGGGGCGTCCGTGGGCTATGGCTACACCTTC. Its protein is CSAWTGASVGYGYTF.

At least ten counts were recorded for this clonotype. This chain joins TRBV7-2 and TRBJ1-2, with 7 nucleotides matching TRBD1. V was clipped by 5 bases and J by 3 bases; unmatched bases: 3. CDR1 and CDR2 (germline): SGHTA, FQGNSA. The CDR3 length is 13 residues. The CDR3 sequence is CASSPQGDYGYTF. In nucleotides, the CDR3 is TGTGCCAGCAGCCCCCAGGGGGACTATGGCTACACCTTC.

This clonotype turned up a few times. The rearrangement links TRBV12-3 or TRBV12-4 to TRBJ2-2, with 15 bases that match TRBD2. CDR3 length: 15 residues. J gave up 6 bases and V 5 bases, and 1 base lay outside the gene matches. CDR3 in DNA: TGTGCCAGCAGTGGACTAGCGGGGGGGCCCGGGGAGCTGTTTTTT. Translated, it gives CASSGLAGGPGELFF.

The chain has TRBV30 and TRBJ2-5, with D possibly being TRBD1 (6 bases). The germline CDR1 and CDR2 sequences are GTSNPN and SVGIG (reference sequence). There are 14 residues in the CDR3. V shed 2 bases and J shed 5 bases, with 15 bases lying between them. CDR3 region: CAWSRGHRRETQYF. DNA for the CDR3: TGTGCCTGGAGTAGGGGACACCGGAGGGAGACCCAGTACTTC.

This clonotype was observed at least ten times. This rearrangement joins TRBV29-1 to TRBJ2-5, with D perhaps matching TRBD1 or TRBD2 (5 bases each). The CDR3 sequence is 13 residues long. V lost 3 bases and J lost 5, with 13 bases in between. Germline CDR1 SQVTM, CDR2 ANQGSEA. The CDR3 here is CSVDPGARETQYF. For the CDR3, the DNA is TGCAGCGTTGACCCCGGGGCGAGGGAGACCCAGTACTTC.

This clonotype was seen ten or more times. The rearrangement uses TRBV12-3 or TRBV12-4 and TRBJ1-1; tentative D call: TRBD1 (6 bases). This CDR3 is built from 13 residues. V lost 6 bases and J lost 2, with 10 bases in between. The CDR3 nucleotides read TGTGCCAGCAGGGGACATCAAAACACTGAAGCTTTCTTT. Its protein is CASRGHQNTEAFF.

This clonotype was recorded at least ten times. The chain links TRBV19 to TRBJ2-3; D ambiguous. Trimming stripped 1 base from V and 10 bases from J, with 6 bases between. CDR1 is LNHDA and CDR2 is SQIVND in the germline V gene (reference sequence). The CDR3 consists of 11 residues. The CDR3 sequence: CASSIGRAQYF. The CDR3 DNA reads TGTGCCAGTAGTATAGGAAGGGCGCAGTATTTT. The whole variable domain, filled in from reference TRBV19 and TRBJ2-3, reads DGGITQSPKYLFRKEGQNVTLSCEQNLNHDAMYWYRQDPGQGLRLIYYSQIVNDFQKGDIAEGYSVSREKKESFPLTVTSAQKNPTAFYLCASSIGRAQYFGPGTRLTVL.